The clone carrying this T cell receptor (beta chain) has more than one count but fewer than ten. The record originates from a study of cytomegalovirus exposure and HLA in healthy donors. Sequenced by immunoSEQ multiplex PCR; TCRdb stores in-frame clones only, minus some. Altogether around 300,000 clones are present, approximately 86% being singletons, with the ten largest covering approximately 1.1%. Trimming removed 3 bases from V and 7 bases from J; junction bases left unmatched: 7. Germline CDR1 is MDHEN and CDR2 is SYDVKM. This CDR3 is 14 amino acids long. The chain employs TRBV28 and TRBJ2-7, with 9 positions matching TRBD1. The sequencing input was PBMCs. This TCR was sampled from a woman in her thirties in good health and CMV-seropositive. CDR3 coding DNA: TGTGCCAGCAGTTTTGGACAGGGGTTGGGGGAGCAGTACTTC. Translating gives CASSFGQGLGEQYF.